The sequence of this T cell receptor beta chain was determined in a study of PD-L1 blockade in urothelial cancer. Overall study: Males with bladder-origin urothelial cancer made up about 85% of the 29 patients. Blood-derived samples held a median around 140,000 T cells. Analyzed time points were 3 weeks (second dose) and 6 weeks after therapy began. General study points: Tumor-associated clones in the blood of durable-benefit patients grew more at 3 weeks.

Stated time point: pretreatment peripheral blood. With respect to this clone: What it binds is unknown.

TCRdb's copy holds only in-frame clones and misses some; the assay was immunoSEQ multiplex PCR. The data contain 35,000 to 45,000 clones, over 75% of them seen just once; the ten biggest clones take up roughly 25%. The CDR3 extends over 13 amino acids. The trim removed 6 bases at V and 0 bases at J, leaving 2 bases unmatched. The germline CDR1 and CDR2 sequences are MNHEY and SMNVEV (reference sequence). The rearrangement joins TRBV27 to TRBJ2-7; 7 bases fit TRBD2. The sample consisted of PBMCs, taken around atezolizumab (anti-PD-L1) treatment. The sequence was obtained from a donor at least 40 years old with urothelial cancer. The CDR3 here is CASSRGSSYEQYF. Here the CDR3 DNA reads TGTGCCAGCAGCCGCGGGAGCTCCTACGAGCAGTACTTC.